The clone carrying this T cell receptor (beta chain) appeared a single time. Its antigen is unidentified. Treatment denoted: oral pan-JAK inhibitor, 5-10 mg twice daily. Germline V gene data show CDR1 as SGHDT and CDR2 as YYEEEE. The CDR3 contains 14 residues. V lost 4 bases and J lost 2, with 10 bases in between. After isolation, RNA underwent reverse transcription to generate cDNA as the sequencing template. TCRdb keeps only in-frame clones here, not all; method: immunoSEQ multiplex PCR. Of 210,000 or so clones listed, more than 55% were seen once; the top ten hold roughly 1.2%. This entry is derived from a study of CD8+ T cells in alopecia areata. Study summary: Treatment with tofacitinib (6 to 18 months) was followed by 6 months off drug.

Study-wide results and limits: The study found tofacitinib significantly decreased scalp clonality and expanded CD8+ clones among the top 100. Higher clonality was seen in lesional scalp than in normal scalp, especially in alopecia totalis/universalis. Sequence data from scalp samples additionally include resident alphabeta T cells of normal skin.

The TCR was taken from a human donor with alopecia areata. This material consisted of CD4+ T cells sorted from blood, taken at week 44, from a patient treated with tofacitinib. The gene calls are TRBV5-6 and TRBJ2-1; D might be TRBD1 or TRBD2, each matching 5 bases. This CDR3 reads CASSLVGAYNEQFF. For the CDR3, the DNA is TGTGCCAGCAGCCTTGTGGGGGCCTACAATGAGCAGTTCTTC.